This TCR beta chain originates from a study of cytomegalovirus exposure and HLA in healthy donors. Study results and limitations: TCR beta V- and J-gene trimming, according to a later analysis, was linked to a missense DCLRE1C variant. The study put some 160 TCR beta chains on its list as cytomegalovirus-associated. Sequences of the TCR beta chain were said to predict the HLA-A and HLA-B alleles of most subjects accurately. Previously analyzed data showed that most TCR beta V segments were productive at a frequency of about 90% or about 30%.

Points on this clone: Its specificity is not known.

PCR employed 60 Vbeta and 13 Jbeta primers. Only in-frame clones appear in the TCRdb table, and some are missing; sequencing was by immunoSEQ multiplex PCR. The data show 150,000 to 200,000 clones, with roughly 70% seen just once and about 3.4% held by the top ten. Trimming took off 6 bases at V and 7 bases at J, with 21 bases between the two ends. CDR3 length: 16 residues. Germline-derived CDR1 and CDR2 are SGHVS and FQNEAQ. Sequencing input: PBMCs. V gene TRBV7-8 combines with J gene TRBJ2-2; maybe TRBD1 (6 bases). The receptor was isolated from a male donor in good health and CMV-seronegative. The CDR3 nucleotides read TGTGCCAGCAGACCGATACCCCCGGGACATGACGGGGAGCTGTTTTTT. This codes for CASRPIPPGHDGELFF.